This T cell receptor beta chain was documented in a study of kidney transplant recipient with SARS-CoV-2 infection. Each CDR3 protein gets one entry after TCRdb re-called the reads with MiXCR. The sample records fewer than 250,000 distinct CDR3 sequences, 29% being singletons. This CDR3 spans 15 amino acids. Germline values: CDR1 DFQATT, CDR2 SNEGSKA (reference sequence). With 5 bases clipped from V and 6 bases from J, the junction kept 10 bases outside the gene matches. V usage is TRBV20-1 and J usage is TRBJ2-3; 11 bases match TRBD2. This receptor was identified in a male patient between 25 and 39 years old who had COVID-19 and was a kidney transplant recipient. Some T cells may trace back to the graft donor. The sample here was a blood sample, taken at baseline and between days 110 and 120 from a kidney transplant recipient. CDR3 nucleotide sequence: TGCAGTGCTCCGCGACTAGCGGGAAGCCCCGATACGCAGTATTTT. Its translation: CSAPRLAGSPDTQYF.